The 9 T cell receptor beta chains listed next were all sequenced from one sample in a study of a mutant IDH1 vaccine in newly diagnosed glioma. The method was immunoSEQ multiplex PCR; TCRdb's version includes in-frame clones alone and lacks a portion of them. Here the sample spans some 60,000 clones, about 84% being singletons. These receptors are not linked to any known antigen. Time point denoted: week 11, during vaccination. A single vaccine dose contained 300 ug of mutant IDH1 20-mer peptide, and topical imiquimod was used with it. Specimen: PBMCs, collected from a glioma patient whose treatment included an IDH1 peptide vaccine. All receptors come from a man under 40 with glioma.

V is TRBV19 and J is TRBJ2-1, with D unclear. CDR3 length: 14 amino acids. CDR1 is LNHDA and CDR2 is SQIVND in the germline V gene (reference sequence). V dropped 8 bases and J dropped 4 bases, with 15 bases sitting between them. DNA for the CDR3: TGTGCCAGTTCCCTACGCGAATCTTACAATGAGCAGTTCTTC. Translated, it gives CASSLRESYNEQFF.

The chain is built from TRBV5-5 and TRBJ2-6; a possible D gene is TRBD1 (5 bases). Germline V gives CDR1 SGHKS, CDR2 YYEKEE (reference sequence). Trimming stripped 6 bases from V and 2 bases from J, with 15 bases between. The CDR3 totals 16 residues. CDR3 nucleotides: TGTGCCAGCAAAACGGGCAGGGCGACTGGGGCCAACGTCCTGACTTTC. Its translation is CASKTGRATGANVLTF. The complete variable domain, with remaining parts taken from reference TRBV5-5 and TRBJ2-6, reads DAGVTQSPTHLIKTRGQQVTLRCSPISGHKSVSWYQQVLGQGPQFIFQYYEKEERGRGNFPDRFSARQFPNYSSELNVNALLLGDSALYLCASKTGRATGANVLTFGAGSRLTVL.

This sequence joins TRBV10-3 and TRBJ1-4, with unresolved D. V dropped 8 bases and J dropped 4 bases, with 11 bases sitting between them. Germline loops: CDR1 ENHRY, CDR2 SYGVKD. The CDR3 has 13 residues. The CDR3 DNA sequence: TGTGCCATCGGAGAGAGACTTAATGAAAAACTGTTTTTT. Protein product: CAIGERLNEKLFF.

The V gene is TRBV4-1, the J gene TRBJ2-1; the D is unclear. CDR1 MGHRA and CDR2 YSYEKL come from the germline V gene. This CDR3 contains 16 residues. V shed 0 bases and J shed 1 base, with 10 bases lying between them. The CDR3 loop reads CASSQESGVSYNEQFF. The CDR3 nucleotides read TGCGCCAGCAGCCAAGAGTCTGGCGTATCCTACAATGAGCAGTTCTTC.

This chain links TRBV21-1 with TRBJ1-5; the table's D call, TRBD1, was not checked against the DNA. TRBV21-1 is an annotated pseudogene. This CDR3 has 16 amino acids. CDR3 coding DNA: TGTGCCAGCAGCAAAGACCGACAGTTGGTGAGGCAGCCCCAGCATTTT. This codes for CASSKDRQLVRQPQHF.

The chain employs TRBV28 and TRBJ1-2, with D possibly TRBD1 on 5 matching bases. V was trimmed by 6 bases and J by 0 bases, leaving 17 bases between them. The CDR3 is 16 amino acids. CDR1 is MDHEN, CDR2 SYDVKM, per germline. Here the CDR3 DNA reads TGTGCCAGCAGCGATGTGCCCCGGGGCTCTAACTATGGCTACACCTTC. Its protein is CASSDVPRGSNYGYTF.

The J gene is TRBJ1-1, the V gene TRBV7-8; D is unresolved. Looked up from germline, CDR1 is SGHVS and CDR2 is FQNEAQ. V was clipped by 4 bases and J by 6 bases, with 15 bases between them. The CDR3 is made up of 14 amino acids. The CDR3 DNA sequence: TGTGCCAGCAGCTCGGGAGGGATTGACTCTGAAGCTTTCTTT. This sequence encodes CASSSGGIDSEAFF.

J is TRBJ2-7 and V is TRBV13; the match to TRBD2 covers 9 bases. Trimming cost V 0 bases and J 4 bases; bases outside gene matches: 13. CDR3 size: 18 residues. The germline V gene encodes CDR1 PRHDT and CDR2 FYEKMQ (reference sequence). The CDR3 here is CASSLGRGTGSGRYEQYF. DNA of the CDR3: TGTGCCAGCAGCTTAGGCCGGGGAACAGGCAGCGGGAGGTACGAGCAGTACTTC.

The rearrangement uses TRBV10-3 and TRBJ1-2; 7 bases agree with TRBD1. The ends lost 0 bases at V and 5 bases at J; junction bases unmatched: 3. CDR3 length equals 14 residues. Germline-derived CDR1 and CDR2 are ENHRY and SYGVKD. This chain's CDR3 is CAISESDRVYGYTF. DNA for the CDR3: TGTGCCATCAGTGAGTCCGACAGGGTTTATGGCTACACCTTC.